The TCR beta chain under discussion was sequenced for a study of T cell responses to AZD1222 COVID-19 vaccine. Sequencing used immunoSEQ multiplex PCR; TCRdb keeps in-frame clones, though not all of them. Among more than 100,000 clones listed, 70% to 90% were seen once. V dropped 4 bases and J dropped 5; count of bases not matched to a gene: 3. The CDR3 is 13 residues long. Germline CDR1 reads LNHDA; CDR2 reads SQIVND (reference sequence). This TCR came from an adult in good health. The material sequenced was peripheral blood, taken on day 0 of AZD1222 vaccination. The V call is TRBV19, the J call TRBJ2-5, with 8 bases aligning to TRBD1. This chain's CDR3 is CASSRRDRETQYF. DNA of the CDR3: TGTGCCAGTAGTAGACGGGACAGGGAGACCCAGTACTTC.